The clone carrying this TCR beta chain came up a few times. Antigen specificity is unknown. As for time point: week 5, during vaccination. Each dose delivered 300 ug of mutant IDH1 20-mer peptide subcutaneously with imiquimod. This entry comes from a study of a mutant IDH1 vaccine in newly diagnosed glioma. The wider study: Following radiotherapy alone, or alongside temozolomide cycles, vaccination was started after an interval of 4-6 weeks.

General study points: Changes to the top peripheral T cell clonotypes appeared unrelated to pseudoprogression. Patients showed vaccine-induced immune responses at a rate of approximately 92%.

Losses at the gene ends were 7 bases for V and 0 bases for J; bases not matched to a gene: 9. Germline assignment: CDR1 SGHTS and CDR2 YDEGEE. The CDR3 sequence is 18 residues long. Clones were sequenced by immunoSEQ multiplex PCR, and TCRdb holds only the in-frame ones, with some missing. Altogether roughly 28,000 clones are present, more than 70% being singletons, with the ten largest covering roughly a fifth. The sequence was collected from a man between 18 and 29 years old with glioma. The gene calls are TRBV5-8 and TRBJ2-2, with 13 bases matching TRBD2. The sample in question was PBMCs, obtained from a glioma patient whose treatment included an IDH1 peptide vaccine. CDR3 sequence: CASDAIGTSGANTGELFF. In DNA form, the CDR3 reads TGTGCCAGCGACGCGATAGGGACTAGCGGGGCGAACACCGGGGAGCTGTTTTTT.